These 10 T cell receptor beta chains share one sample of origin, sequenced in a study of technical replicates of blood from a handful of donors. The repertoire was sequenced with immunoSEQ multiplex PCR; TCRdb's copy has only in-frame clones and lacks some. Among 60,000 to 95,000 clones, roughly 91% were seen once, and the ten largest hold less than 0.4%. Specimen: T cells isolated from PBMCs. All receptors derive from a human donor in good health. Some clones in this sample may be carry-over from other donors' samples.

DNA of the CDR3: TGCGCCAGCAGCCCAGGGCGGACCCAAGAGACCCAGTACTTC. It specifies CASSPGRTQETQYF. This chain joins TRBV5-1 and TRBJ2-5, with D perhaps matching TRBD1 (5 bases). This CDR3 region has 14 residues. CDR1 SGHRS and CDR2 YFSETQ come from the germline V gene. Trimming pared 4 bases from V and 1 base from J, leaving 11 bases between.

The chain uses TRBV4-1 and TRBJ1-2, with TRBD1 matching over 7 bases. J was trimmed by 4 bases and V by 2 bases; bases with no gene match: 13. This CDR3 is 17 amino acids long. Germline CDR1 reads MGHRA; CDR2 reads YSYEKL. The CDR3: CASSQPFTGAPPYGYTF. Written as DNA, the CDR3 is TGCGCCAGCAGCCAACCATTTACAGGGGCGCCCCCCTATGGCTACACCTTC.

The DNA of the CDR3 is TGTGCCAGCAGTACGAGGAGCCTCAGCAATCAGCCCCAGCATTTT. Its protein product is CASSTRSLSNQPQHF. The chain combines TRBV28 with TRBJ1-5, with unresolved D. In germline, CDR1 is MDHEN, CDR2 SYDVKM. The CDR3 runs to 15 residues. V lost 5 bases and J lost 1, with 12 bases in between.

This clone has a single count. CDR3 sequence: CASSLGDSGTYEQYF. The CDR3 DNA is TGCGCCAGCAGCTTGGGGGACAGCGGTACCTACGAGCAGTACTTC. The rearrangement links TRBV5-1 to TRBJ2-7; TRBD1 agrees at 7 bases. Germline V gives CDR1 SGHRS, CDR2 YFSETQ. Germline trimming cut 0 bases from V and 2 bases from J; bases unmatched to any gene: 5. The CDR3 length is 15 residues. Using reference TRBV5-1 and TRBJ2-7 for the parts outside the CDR3, the full variable domain is KAGVTQTPRYLIKTRGQQVTLSCSPISGHRSVSWYQQTPGQGLQFLFEYFSETQRNKGNFPGRFSGRQFSNSRSEMNVSTLELGDSALYLCASSLGDSGTYEQYFGPGTRLTVT.

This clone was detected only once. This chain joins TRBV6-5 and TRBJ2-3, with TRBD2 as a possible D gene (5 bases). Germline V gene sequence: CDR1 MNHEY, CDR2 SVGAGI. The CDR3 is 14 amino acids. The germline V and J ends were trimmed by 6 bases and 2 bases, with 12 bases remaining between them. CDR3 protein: CASRPDSYTDTQYF. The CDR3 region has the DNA TGTGCCAGCAGACCGGACTCCTACACAGATACGCAGTATTTT.

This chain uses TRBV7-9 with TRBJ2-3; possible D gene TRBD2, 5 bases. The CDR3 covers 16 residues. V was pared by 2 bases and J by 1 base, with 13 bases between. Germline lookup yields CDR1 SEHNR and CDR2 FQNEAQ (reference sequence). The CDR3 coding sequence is TGTGCCAGCAGCTTAAAACTCGCGGGCGGCACAGATACGCAGTATTTT. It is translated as CASSLKLAGGTDTQYF.

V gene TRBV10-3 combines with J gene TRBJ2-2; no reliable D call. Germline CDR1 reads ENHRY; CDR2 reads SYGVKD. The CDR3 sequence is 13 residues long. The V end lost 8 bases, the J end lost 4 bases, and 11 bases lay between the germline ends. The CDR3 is CAISRLSTGELFF. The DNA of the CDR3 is TGTGCCATCTCCCGACTGTCCACCGGGGAGCTGTTTTTT.

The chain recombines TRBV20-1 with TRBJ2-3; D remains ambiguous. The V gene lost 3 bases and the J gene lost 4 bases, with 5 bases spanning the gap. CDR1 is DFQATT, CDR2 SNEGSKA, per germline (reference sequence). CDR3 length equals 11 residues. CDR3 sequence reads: CSASPADTQYF. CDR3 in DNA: TGCAGTGCTAGTCCCGCAGATACGCAGTATTTT.

The CDR3 DNA reads TGTGCCTCCCGGGGGACTAGCGGACCGACAGATACGCAGTATTTT. It is translated as CASRGTSGPTDTQYF. This chain joins TRBV2 and TRBJ2-3; TRBD2 aligns across 11 bases. Germline V gene sequence: CDR1 SNHLY, CDR2 FYNNEI. The CDR3 has 15 amino acids. V lost 11 bases, J lost 3 bases, and 10 bases stayed unmatched.

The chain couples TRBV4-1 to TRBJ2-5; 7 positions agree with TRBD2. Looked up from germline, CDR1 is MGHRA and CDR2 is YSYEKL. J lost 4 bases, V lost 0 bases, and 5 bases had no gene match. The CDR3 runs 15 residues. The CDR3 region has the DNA TGCGCCAGCAGCCAAGAGGGGAGGGGCGGAGAGACCCAGTACTTC. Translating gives CASSQEGRGGETQYF.